The clone carrying this TCR beta chain was counted a few times. Its antigen is unidentified. With V trimmed by 6 bases and J by 7 bases, 12 bases remained unmatched. This CDR3 has 15 residues. CDR1 SEHNR and CDR2 FQNEAQ come from the germline V gene (reference sequence). These data are taken from a study of T cell repertoires in cytomegalovirus infection. Using its own MiXCR run on the reads, TCRdb lists one record per CDR3 protein. The table records about 130,000 distinct CDR3 sequences, 20% to 30% of them present only once. The origin of this receptor is a human donor in good health (CMV status not recorded). Some clones in this sample may be carry-over from other donors' samples. This sequence joins TRBV7-9 and TRBJ2-3, with TRBD1 matching 8 bases. Sequences were obtained from PBMCs, sequenced either directly or after in vitro stimulation (not recorded which). As DNA, the CDR3 is TGTGCCAGCAGTGTGCAGGGGGCTGTGTCAAATACGCAGTATTTT. Translation gives CASSVQGAVSNTQYF.